This T cell receptor (beta chain) emerged from a study of blood T cells in healthy people across ages. Overall study results and limits: It was the long-lived donors that had more naive CD4+ cells and higher diversity than aged donors.

The second PCR ran about 6 to 12 cycles with a sample-barcoded 5' primer and J-beta primers. MiXCR, run by TCRdb on the 5' RACE reads, gives a single entry per CDR3 protein. The table lists roughly 1,000,000 distinct CDR3 sequences, under 30% of them singletons, with around 0.75% in the top ten. This clonotype was seen more than once but under ten times. The antigen remains undetermined. Germline lookup yields CDR1 MDHEN and CDR2 SYDVKM. V was clipped by 2 bases and J by 6 bases, with 19 bases between them. CDR3 length equals 16 residues. The sample also formed part of further work on T cells of mothers and their children. In that study: In this cohort, donors were three healthy Caucasian mothers plus their six children. Slightly higher, non-significant overlap characterized related mother-child pairs relative to unrelated pairs.

The receptor comes from a girl aged 2-15 years in good health. The sample taken for sequencing was blood. The chain carries TRBV28 and TRBJ1-1; possible D gene TRBD1, 6 bases. The CDR3 protein is CASSLPPEQGLAEAFF. Here the CDR3 DNA reads TGTGCCAGCAGTTTACCCCCCGAACAGGGTCTGGCTGAAGCTTTCTTT.